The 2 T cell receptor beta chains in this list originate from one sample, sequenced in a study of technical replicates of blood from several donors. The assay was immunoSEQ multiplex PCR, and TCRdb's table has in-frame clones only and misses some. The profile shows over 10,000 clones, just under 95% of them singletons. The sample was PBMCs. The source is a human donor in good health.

As DNA, the CDR3 is TGTGCCAGCAGTGACTCGACTAGCGGCTCCTACGAGCAGTACTTC. It codes for CASSDSTSGSYEQYF. The chain combines TRBV6-4 with TRBJ2-7, with 9 nucleotides matching TRBD2. The CDR3 loop spans 15 amino acids. Germline V gene sequence: CDR1 MRHNA, CDR2 SNTAGT. Unmatched junction bases numbered 0, after V lost 0 bases and J lost 0 bases.

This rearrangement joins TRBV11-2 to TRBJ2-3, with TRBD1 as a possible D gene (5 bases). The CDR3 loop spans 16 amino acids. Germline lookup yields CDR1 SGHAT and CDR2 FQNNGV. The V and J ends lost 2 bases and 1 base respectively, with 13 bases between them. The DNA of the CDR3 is TGTGCCAGCAGCTTACAAGGCAGGGCTGGCACAGATACGCAGTATTTT. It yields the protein CASSLQGRAGTDTQYF.